The 32 T cell receptor beta chains given below trace back to one sample, sequenced in a study of blood T cell repertoires in COVID-19. TCRdb keeps only in-frame clones here, not all; method: immunoSEQ multiplex PCR. The repertoire consists of fewer than 250,000 clones, with 84% occurring once and the leading ten covering roughly 7.6%. Sequenced material: peripheral blood. These receptors came from a woman in her 50s with active or convalescent COVID-19.

J is TRBJ2-7 and V is TRBV4-1, with 8 bases matching TRBD2. Germline values: CDR1 MGHRA, CDR2 YSYEKL. This CDR3 has 16 amino acids. The trim removed 3 bases at V and 0 bases at J, leaving 7 bases unmatched. This chain's CDR3 is CASSQVERGSSYEQYF. Written as DNA, the CDR3 is TGCGCCAGCAGCCAGGTTGAGCGGGGGAGCTCCTACGAGCAGTACTTC.

The rearrangement links TRBV4-1 to TRBJ1-2, with 7 bases matching TRBD1. The V gene's germline CDR1 is MGHRA and CDR2 YSYEKL. CDR3 length: 15 amino acids. V lost 0 bases and J lost 4; bases outside the gene matches: 5. The CDR3 bases are TGCGCCAGCAGCCAAGAACAGGGGAGTTCCTATGGCTACACCTTC. Translated, it gives CASSQEQGSSYGYTF.

J is TRBJ2-1 and V is TRBV7-6; 10 nucleotides align to TRBD1. This CDR3 contains 15 residues. Germline values: CDR1 SGHVS, CDR2 FNYEAQ. The J segment lost 10 bases and the V segment lost 4 bases, leaving 10 bases of the junction unmatched. CDR3 sequence reads: CASSSTGQGRREQFF. The DNA of the CDR3 is TGTGCCAGCAGCTCAACGGGACAGGGGAGGCGGGAGCAGTTCTTC. Full variable domain (outside the CDR3, taken from reference TRBV7-6 and TRBJ2-1): GAGVSQSPRYKVTKRGQDVALRCDPISGHVSLYWYRQALGQGPEFLTYFNYEAQQDKSGLPNDRFSAERPEGSISTLTIQRTEQRDSAMYRCASSSTGQGRREQFFGPGTRLTVL.

The rearrangement links TRBV19 to TRBJ1-1, with 7 nucleotides matching TRBD1. This CDR3 comprises 14 residues. V shed 7 bases, J shed 0 bases, and the junction held 5 bases outside the gene matches. CDR1 LNHDA and CDR2 SQIVND come from the germline V gene (reference sequence). The CDR3 reads CASTSTGMNTEAFF. DNA for the CDR3: TGTGCCAGTACTTCGACAGGGATGAACACTGAAGCTTTCTTT. Full variable domain (outside the CDR3, taken from reference TRBV19 and TRBJ1-1): DGGITQSPKYLFRKEGQNVTLSCEQNLNHDAMYWYRQDPGQGLRLIYYSQIVNDFQKGDIAEGYSVSREKKESFPLTVTSAQKNPTAFYLCASTSTGMNTEAFFGQGTRLTVV.

Comments on this clone: One junction end disagrees with the germline gene, perhaps due to a read error. Other DNA variants within this sample encode the same CDR3. The CDR3 region is CSVEDGLAVSDTQYF. Here the CDR3 DNA reads TGCAGCGTTGAAGATGGTCTAGCAGTGTCAGATACGCAATATTTT. The chain joins TRBV29-1 to TRBJ2-3; D may be TRBD2 (5 bases). Germline loops: CDR1 SQVTM, CDR2 ANQGSEA. This CDR3 is built from 15 residues.

The V call is TRBV7-9, the J call TRBJ1-1, with a weak D call TRBD1 (6 bases). The CDR3 is 14 residues long. Germline V gene lookup returns CDR1 SEHNR and CDR2 FQNEAQ (reference sequence). V was clipped by 10 bases and J by 5 bases, with 20 bases between them. DNA for the CDR3: TGTGCCACCGAGTCACAGGGAATCGGAACTGAAGCTTTCTTT. Protein: CATESQGIGTEAFF.

In this sample, this clone turned up a few times. V and J are TRBV13 and TRBJ1-4; 8 positions match TRBD1. The V gene's germline CDR1 is PRHDT and CDR2 FYEKMQ (reference sequence). The V segment lost 4 bases and the J segment 4 bases; nucleotides outside the gene matches: 8. The CDR3 totals 16 residues. In DNA form, the CDR3 reads TGTGCCAGCAGCTCACTCAGGGGGCGATATAATGAAAAACTGTTTTTT. Translated: CASSSLRGRYNEKLFF.

V and J are TRBV19 and TRBJ1-5, with D perhaps TRBD1 (5 bases). There are 15 residues in the CDR3. Germline V CDR1 and CDR2: LNHDA, SQIVND (reference sequence). V lost 3 bases and J 3 bases, leaving 12 bases between the germline ends. The CDR3 DNA reads as TGTGCCAGTAGTATCGGCGGGACCAACAATCAGCCCCAGCATTTT. It encodes CASSIGGTNNQPQHF.

V and J are TRBV7-9 and TRBJ1-6; TRBD1 aligns across 7 bases. The V gene end was trimmed by 6 bases and the J gene end by 10 bases; junction bases not matched to a gene: 9. Germline V lookup: CDR1 SEHNR, CDR2 FQNEAQ (reference sequence). This CDR3 comprises 14 residues. The CDR3 bases are TGTGCCAGCAGACAAACAGGGGATAGCTCACCCCTCCACTTT. Residues: CASRQTGDSSPLHF.

The chain employs TRBV7-3 and TRBJ2-3, with D perhaps TRBD2 (6 bases). CDR1 and CDR2 from the germline V gene are SGHTA and FQGTGA. The length of the CDR3 is 12 residues. Between the trimmed V and J ends, which lost 2 bases and 6 bases, there was a span of 6 bases. The CDR3 DNA sequence: TGTGCCAGCAGCTTAGGGAGGGATACGCAGTATTTT. The encoded protein is CASSLGRDTQYF.

The chain uses TRBV7-6 and TRBJ2-1; 14 bases fit TRBD2. V was clipped by 6 bases and J by 8 bases; unmatched bases: 6. Germline CDR1 is SGHVS and CDR2 is FNYEAQ. There are 15 residues in the CDR3. The CDR3 protein is CASSSGLAGDYEQFF. The CDR3 DNA reads TGTGCCAGCAGTTCGGGACTAGCGGGAGACTATGAGCAGTTCTTC.

This rearrangement joins TRBV24-1 to TRBJ1-5, with D hard to call. Germline CDR1 and CDR2: KGHDR and SFDVKD. V was pared by 2 bases and J by 3 bases, with 10 bases between. The CDR3 is made up of 15 amino acids. This chain's CDR3 is CATSDSTVLNQPQHF. Written as DNA, the CDR3 is TGTGCCACCAGTGATTCTACAGTCCTCAATCAGCCCCAGCATTTT.

The chain links TRBV11-2 to TRBJ1-2, with TRBD1 matching 8 bases. This CDR3 is built from 17 residues. In germline, CDR1 is SGHAT, CDR2 FQNNGV. V shed 0 bases, J shed 4 bases, and the junction held 10 bases outside the gene matches. The CDR3 spells CASSLDHDGTGSYGYTF. The CDR3 nucleotides are TGTGCCAGCAGCTTAGATCATGATGGGACAGGATCCTATGGCTACACCTTC.

This sequence joins TRBV6-4 and TRBJ1-5; no reliable D call. CDR1 MRHNA and CDR2 SNTAGT come from the germline V gene. V was cut by 3 bases and J by 11 bases, with 26 bases left in between. This CDR3 has 17 residues. The CDR3 DNA reads as TGTGCCAGCAGTGAGAACGAAAGAAGCTTAAGATGGAGGGCCCAGCATTTT. Amino acids: CASSENERSLRWRAQHF.

In this sample, this clone turned up a few times. V and J are TRBV12-3 or TRBV12-4 and TRBJ1-5; D is uncertain. V was trimmed by 0 bases and J by 8 bases, leaving 5 bases between them. The CDR3 is 12 residues long. The CDR3 nucleotides read TGTGCCAGCAGTTTAGCGTTAAAGCCCCAGCATTTT. Residues: CASSLALKPQHF.

This chain connects TRBV3-1 (or the pseudogene TRBV3-2) to TRBJ1-1; a possible D gene is TRBD1 (5 bases). This CDR3 has 14 residues. V lost 6 bases to trimming and J lost 2 bases, with 13 bases between them. The germline gives CDR1 LGHDT, CDR2 YNNKEL (reference sequence). CDR3 in DNA: TGTGCCAGCAGGGTAGACAGTCGCAACACTGAAGCTTTCTTT. It yields the protein CASRVDSRNTEAFF.

The chain is built from TRBV9 and TRBJ2-1; TRBD2 matches 11 bases. The J segment lost 8 bases and the V segment lost 3 bases, leaving 7 bases of the junction unmatched. The length of the CDR3 is 15 residues. Germline lookup yields CDR1 SGDLS and CDR2 YYNGEE. Here the CDR3 DNA reads TGTGCCAGCAGCGCGCCTAGCGGGAGGTCGTATGAGCAGTTCTTC. It translates to CASSAPSGRSYEQFF.

The chain joins TRBV6-5 to TRBJ1-2; weak D call: TRBD1 (5 bases). This CDR3 spans 15 amino acids. The germline V and J ends were trimmed by 0 bases and 0 bases, with 8 bases remaining between them. Germline assignment: CDR1 MNHEY and CDR2 SVGAGI. The CDR3 DNA is TGTGCCAGCAGTTACTCGGACAACTCTAACTATGGCTACACCTTC. Translating gives CASSYSDNSNYGYTF.

This clone was seen once. This chain uses TRBV15 with TRBJ1-2; 10 bases line up with TRBD1. Germline CDR1 is LNHNV and CDR2 is YYDKDF (reference sequence). The ends lost 4 bases at V and 4 bases at J; junction bases unmatched: 6. CDR3 length: 15 residues. CDR3 loop: CATSKGQGIFYGYTF. The CDR3 DNA reads TGTGCCACCAGCAAGGGACAGGGGATTTTCTATGGCTACACCTTC. Variable domain in full (rest from reference TRBV15 and TRBJ1-2): DAMVIQNPRYQVTQFGKPVTLSCSQTLNHNVMYWYQQKSSQAPKLLFHYYDKDFNNEADTPDNFQSRRPNTSFCFLDIRSPGLGDTAMYLCATSKGQGIFYGYTFGSGTRLTVV.

The chain uses TRBV19 and TRBJ1-2; 9 nucleotides agree with TRBD1. The germline V gene encodes CDR1 LNHDA and CDR2 SQIVND (reference sequence). The trim removed 3 bases at V and 6 bases at J, leaving 11 bases unmatched. The CDR3 sequence is 16 residues long. The CDR3 loop is CASSMTNRGTGNGYTF. The CDR3 DNA reads as TGTGCCAGTAGTATGACCAATCGGGGGACAGGGAATGGCTACACCTTC.

This clone was seen a single time. The V gene is TRBV2, the J gene TRBJ2-7; 8 nucleotides line up with TRBD1. The trim removed 5 bases at V and 6 bases at J, leaving 6 bases unmatched. Germline CDR1 and CDR2: SNHLY and FYNNEI. There are 13 residues in the CDR3. CDR3 bases: TGTGCCAGCAGTCGGACAGGGTCGGCCGAGCAGTACTTC. It specifies CASSRTGSAEQYF.

This chain connects TRBV5-1 to TRBJ2-3; TRBD2 aligns across 9 bases. V shed 1 base and J 3 bases; nucleotides not matched to a gene: 3. The CDR3 length is 15 residues. In germline, CDR1 is SGHRS, CDR2 YFSETQ. Here the CDR3 DNA reads TGCGCCAGCAGCTTGTCCAGCGGGGGGACAGATACGCAGTATTTT. Translating it yields CASSLSSGGTDTQYF.

The rearrangement joins TRBV2 to TRBJ2-7, with D possibly TRBD2 on 5 matching bases. CDR3 length equals 11 residues. The V gene lost 8 bases and the J gene lost 6 bases, with 11 bases spanning the gap. Germline V lookup: CDR1 SNHLY, CDR2 FYNNEI. Here the CDR3 reads CASREGGEQYV. In DNA form, the CDR3 reads TGTGCCAGCCGAGAAGGAGGCGAGCAGTACGTC.

The gene calls are TRBV14 and TRBJ1-3; D might be TRBD1 (5 bases). V lost 6 bases and J 0 bases, leaving 12 bases between the germline ends. The CDR3 length is 15 residues. Germline assignment: CDR1 SGHDN and CDR2 FVKESK. The CDR3 sequence: CASSWTLDSGNTIYF. CDR3 bases: TGTGCCAGCAGTTGGACATTGGACTCTGGAAACACCATATATTTT.

This clone was observed once. This chain joins TRBV28 and TRBJ2-4, with D tentatively TRBD2 (6 bases). This CDR3 region has 14 residues. V was cut by 2 bases and J by 9 bases, with 14 bases left in between. In germline, CDR1 is MDHEN, CDR2 SYDVKM. CDR3 sequence (DNA): TGTGCCAGCAGTTTACGGGGACTGGGGCGCATTCAGTACTTC. Translation gives CASSLRGLGRIQYF.

The V call is TRBV9, the J call TRBJ1-6; 8 positions agree with TRBD1. Germline CDR1 is SGDLS and CDR2 is YYNGEE. CDR3 length: 15 amino acids. With 5 bases clipped from V and 8 bases from J, the junction kept 9 bases outside the gene matches. CDR3 loop: CASSQGQENYSPLHF. The CDR3 DNA reads TGTGCCAGCAGTCAGGGACAGGAAAACTATTCACCCCTCCACTTT.

Only a few counts were recorded for this clone. The chain employs TRBV19 and TRBJ1-5, with TRBD1 identical over 7 bases. The CDR3 totals 13 residues. CDR1 is LNHDA and CDR2 is SQIVND in the germline V gene (reference sequence). The ends lost 6 bases at V and 7 bases at J; junction bases unmatched: 6. The CDR3, as DNA: TGTGCCAGTAGCCCTGACAGGGAACAGCCCCAGCATTTT. Amino acids: CASSPDREQPQHF.

The chain couples TRBV18 to TRBJ2-3; TRBD2 matches at 11 bases. V lost 3 bases to trimming and J lost 0 bases; unmatched junction nucleotides: 2. The CDR3 totals 16 residues. Germline V gives CDR1 KGHSH, CDR2 LQKENI. The CDR3 DNA is TGTGCCAGCTCACCCGGACTAGCGGGTAGCACAGATACGCAGTATTTT. This encodes CASSPGLAGSTDTQYF.

V and J are TRBV18 and TRBJ2-7; 10 bases are a match to TRBD1. Germline V gene sequence: CDR1 KGHSH, CDR2 LQKENI. The V and J ends lost 3 bases and 10 bases, in that order; junction bases with no gene match: 3. This CDR3 spans 12 amino acids. Here the CDR3 DNA reads TGTGCCAGCTCACCCGGGACAGGGGATCAGTACGTC. This gives the protein CASSPGTGDQYV.

V is TRBV6-5 and J is TRBJ1-2, with D perhaps matching TRBD1 (5 bases). Germline-derived CDR1 and CDR2 are MNHEY and SVGAGI. V shed 4 bases and J shed 2 bases, with 8 bases lying between them. This CDR3 spans 13 amino acids. The CDR3 loop is CASSLGLNYGYTF. The CDR3 nucleotides read TGTGCCAGCAGTTTGGGGCTAAACTATGGCTACACCTTC.

This chain connects TRBV2 to TRBJ1-5; possibly TRBD1 for D (6 bases). CDR1 and CDR2 from the germline V gene are SNHLY and FYNNEI. This CDR3 is built from 13 residues. Deletions cut 7 bases from V and 6 bases from J, with 13 bases between. DNA of the CDR3: TGTGCCAGCAACTACAGGGAAGGTCAGCCCCAGCATTTT. Amino acid sequence: CASNYREGQPQHF.

The rearrangement uses TRBV6-5 and TRBJ1-5, with D possibly being TRBD1 (6 bases). CDR1 MNHEY and CDR2 SVGAGI come from the germline V gene. This CDR3 has 15 amino acids. V gave up 6 bases and J gave up 6 bases, with 18 bases separating them. The CDR3 spells CASRAETGVFQPQHF. CDR3 DNA: TGTGCCAGCAGAGCTGAGACAGGTGTTTTTCAGCCCCAGCATTTT.